These 8 T cell receptor beta chains share one sample of origin, sequenced in a study of T cell repertoires in ileal Crohn's disease. Only in-frame clones appear in the TCRdb table, and some are missing; sequencing was by immunoSEQ multiplex PCR. This table has about 2,400 clones, nearly 80% appearing once. The time point is: neoterminal ileum biopsy at postoperative endoscopy, about 6 months after surgery. Specimen: ileal tissue. The receptors were sampled from an adult with Crohn's disease.

This clone was picked up a small number of times. The genes are TRBV4-1 and TRBJ2-5; 8 nucleotides agree with TRBD1. There are 16 residues in the CDR3. Losses at the gene ends were 0 bases for V and 4 bases for J; bases not matched to a gene: 7. Germline V gives CDR1 MGHRA, CDR2 YSYEKL. In nucleotides, the CDR3 is TGCGCCAGCAGCCAAGAGGTCGGACAGGGAGGAGAGACCCAGTACTTC. It specifies CASSQEVGQGGETQYF.

A single count supports this clone. The V call is TRBV29-1, the J call TRBJ2-2, with TRBD1 matching 10 bases. The J segment lost 4 bases and the V segment lost 7 bases, leaving 6 bases of the junction unmatched. Germline V lookup: CDR1 SQVTM, CDR2 ANQGSEA. This CDR3 is 14 amino acids long. The CDR3 sequence is CSGKTGGSTGELFF. The DNA for the CDR3 is TGCAGCGGGAAGACAGGGGGCAGCACCGGGGAGCTGTTTTTT.

This sequence joins TRBV25-1 and TRBJ1-2; a possible D gene is TRBD1 (6 bases). Germline V CDR1 and CDR2: MGHDK, SYGVNS. Trimming took 9 bases from V and 6 from J, leaving 23 bases between them. This CDR3 spans 15 amino acids. DNA of the CDR3: TGTGCCAGAAGGGGCCCTAACAGGGAAGGGAATGGCTACACCTTC. Amino acid sequence: CARRGPNREGNGYTF.

The J gene is TRBJ2-3, the V gene TRBV2; 9 nucleotides match TRBD1. Germline V gene data show CDR1 as SNHLY and CDR2 as FYNNEI. The CDR3 covers 14 residues. J gave up 3 bases and V 8 bases, and 6 bases lay outside the gene matches. CDR3 nucleotides: TGTGCCAGCCGTCAAGGACAGGGGACAGATACGCAGTATTTT. Its protein is CASRQGQGTDTQYF.

V is TRBV2 and J is TRBJ1-2; the D gene is possibly TRBD1 (5 bases). Germline V gene sequence: CDR1 SNHLY, CDR2 FYNNEI. This CDR3 has 12 residues. Trimming left V 4 bases short and J 4 bases short, with 7 bases between. The CDR3 sequence: CASSGQSYGYTF. The CDR3 DNA sequence: TGTGCCAGCAGTGGACAGTCCTATGGCTACACCTTC.

Only a few counts were recorded for this clone. The gene calls are TRBV5-5 and TRBJ2-7; weak D call: TRBD1 (5 bases). V was cut by 1 base and J by 0 bases, with 5 bases left in between. Germline assignment: CDR1 SGHKS and CDR2 YYEKEE (reference sequence). The CDR3 is 13 amino acids. The CDR3 region is CASSLTGSYEQYF. CDR3 nucleotide sequence: TGTGCCAGCAGCTTGACAGGCTCCTACGAGCAGTACTTC.

The rearrangement links TRBV19 to TRBJ1-2; 7 positions match TRBD1. Germline CDR1 is LNHDA and CDR2 is SQIVND (reference sequence). With 5 bases clipped from V and 4 bases from J, the junction kept 10 bases outside the gene matches. This CDR3 comprises 15 residues. Written as DNA, the CDR3 is TGTGCCAGTAGTTTCGGGACAGCGCCTTCCTATGGCTACACCTTC. This codes for CASSFGTAPSYGYTF.

This clone was counted only a few times. The chain has TRBV10-1 and TRBJ2-7; D unresolved. The CDR3 runs 13 residues. V was cut by 2 bases and J by 3 bases, with 8 bases left in between. In germline, CDR1 is WNHNN, CDR2 SYGVQD (reference sequence). In DNA form, the CDR3 reads TGCGCCAGCAGTGAGATGAGAAACTACGAGCAGTACTTC. It translates to CASSEMRNYEQYF.